These T cell receptor beta chains were read from a single sample in a study of blood T cell repertoires in COVID-19. Repertoires were generated with immunoSEQ multiplex PCR, while TCRdb's copy carries only in-frame clones and drops some. The table has 89,000 or so clones, roughly 90% seen once. The sequenced sample consisted of peripheral blood. These receptors all stem from a man aged 45-60 years with COVID-19, enrolled during active disease. The CDR3 runs from the conserved cysteine through the conserved F or W. D genes are given only for firm matches. Expanded clones get a size class; other rows say once, few or many, or leave the size out.

>TRBV27|.|TRBJ1-1|.
CASSSPGLNTEAFF
TGTGCCAGCAGTTCTCCAGGGTTGAACACTGAAGCTTTCTTT
>TRBV4-3|.|TRBJ1-3|TRBD1
CASSQTGGLNTIYF
TGCGCCAGCAGCCAGACAGGGGGTTTAAACACCATATATTTT
>TRBV28|.|TRBJ1-3|TRBD1
CASSLTQGDSGNTIYF
TGTGCCAGCAGTTTAACACAGGGGGACTCTGGAAACACCATATATTTT
>TRBV5-1|few|TRBJ2-3|TRBD1
CASSLQTGQSTDTQYF
TGCGCCAGCAGCTTGCAGACGGGACAGAGCACAGATACGCAGTATTTT
>TRBV3-1/TRBV3-2|.|TRBJ2-2|.
CASSQDERQLNTGELFF
TGTGCCAGCAGCCAAGATGAGCGACAGTTGAACACCGGGGAGCTGTTTTTT
>TRBV30|.|TRBJ1-3|.
CAWSVLGPGNTIYF
TGTGCCTGGAGTGTACTAGGACCGGGAAACACCATATATTTT
>TRBV7-2|once|TRBJ2-1|.
CASSLAWLRNEQFF
TGTGCCAGCAGCTTAGCGTGGCTGAGGAATGAGCAGTTCTTC
>TRBV6-5|.|TRBJ2-7|TRBD1
CASSQPQGVRYEQYF
TGTGCCAGCAGCCAACCACAGGGGGTTCGATACGAGCAGTACTTC
>TRBV14|.|TRBJ2-5|.
CASSQEPGLRKTQYF
TGTGCCAGCAGCCAGGAGCCGGGACTTCGAAAGACCCAGTACTTC
>TRBV30|.|TRBJ1-6|.
CAWSVPGVNSPLHF
TGTGCCTGGAGTGTCCCCGGGGTTAATTCACCCCTCCACTTT
>TRBV7-2|.|TRBJ2-2|.
CASSPHPRSGELFF
TGTGCCAGCAGCCCCCATCCTCGTAGCGGGGAGCTGTTTTTT
>TRBV30|.|TRBJ1-6|TRBD1
CAWKMARTGLGSPLHF
TGTGCCTGGAAGATGGCCAGGACAGGGCTAGGGTCACCCCTCCACTTT
>TRBV5-4|.|TRBJ1-6|.
CASSPAGFDSPLHF
TGTGCCAGCAGTCCGGCAGGGTTCGATTCACCCCTCCACTTT
>TRBV2|.|TRBJ1-4|.
CASSAEGTKNEKLFF
TGTGCCAGCAGCGCGGAGGGGACGAAAAATGAAAAACTGTTTTTT
>TRBV5-4|few|TRBJ2-7|TRBD1
CASSSDRTPYEQYF
TGTGCCAGCAGCTCGGACAGGACTCCCTACGAGCAGTACTTC
>TRBV2|.|TRBJ1-1|.
CASTRGLNTEAFF
TGTGCCAGCACCCGCGGCCTGAACACTGAAGCTTTCTTT
>TRBV24-1|.|TRBJ1-4|.
CATSAHPLSRSRIAQEKLFF
TGTGCCACCAGTGCCCATCCCCTGAGCAGGTCCCGCATCGCCCAGGAAAAACTGTTTTTT
>TRBV20-1|.|TRBJ2-1|TRBD2
CSASLLTSGGTEQFF
TGCAGTGCTAGTCTTTTGACTAGCGGTGGAACTGAGCAGTTCTTC
>TRBV19|.|TRBJ2-3|TRBD2
CASSIPSGGVSDTQYF
TGTGCCAGTAGTATCCCTAGCGGGGGAGTCTCAGATACGCAGTATTTT
>TRBV19|.|TRBJ1-6|.
CASSIPGTINSPLHF
TGTGCCAGTAGTATCCCTGGGACAATTAATTCACCCCTCCACTTT
>TRBV11-1|once|TRBJ2-4|.
CASSPGIAKNIQYF
TGTGCCAGCAGCCCGGGGATAGCCAAAAACATTCAGTACTTC
>TRBV6-2/TRBV6-3|.|TRBJ1-2|TRBD1
CASSSGGQGDMGGYGYTF
TGTGCCAGCAGTTCTGGCGGACAGGGAGATATGGGTGGCTATGGCTACACCTTC
>TRBV11-2|.|TRBJ2-3|TRBD2
CASSQGTSGTDTQYF
TGTGCCAGCAGCCAGGGGACTAGCGGCACAGATACGCAGTATTTT
>TRBV5-1|.|TRBJ2-3|.
CASSATSGHRTDTQYF
TGCGCCAGCAGCGCAACCTCGGGACACCGCACAGATACGCAGTATTTT
>TRBV11-2|.|TRBJ2-5|.
CASSPPSQRETQYF
TGTGCCAGCAGCCCACCCTCCCAGAGGGAGACCCAGTACTTC
>TRBV18|.|TRBJ2-2|.
CATHGQMNTGELFF
TGTGCCACCCACGGACAGATGAACACCGGGGAGCTGTTTTTT
>TRBV5-1|.|TRBJ2-2|TRBD1
CASSLDTGGSGELFF
TGCGCCAGCAGCTTGGATACAGGGGGCTCCGGGGAGCTGTTTTTT
>TRBV19|.|TRBJ1-2|TRBD1
CASTKGQGVGGYTF
TGTGCCAGTACTAAGGGGCAGGGGGTAGGTGGCTACACCTTC
>TRBV6-4|.|TRBJ2-7|.
CASLTTLEQYF
TGTGCCAGTCTCACAACATTAGAGCAGTACTTC
>TRBV20-1|.|TRBJ2-2|.
CSAPRTGELFF
TGCAGTGCCCCCAGGACCGGGGAGCTGTTTTTT
>TRBV4-2|.|TRBJ2-3|.
CASSHPAGKDTQYF
TGTGCCAGCAGCCACCCGGCGGGGAAAGATACGCAGTATTTT
>TRBV6-5|.|TRBJ1-2|TRBD1
CASSYSGNRGPYGYTF
TGTGCCAGCAGTTACTCGGGTAACAGGGGGCCCTATGGCTACACCTTC
>TRBV5-5|.|TRBJ1-5|TRBD1
CASSLAGGSGQPQHF
TGTGCCAGCAGCTTGGCAGGGGGCTCCGGTCAGCCCCAGCATTTT
>TRBV18|.|TRBJ1-1|TRBD1
CASSSRSPDRGNTEAFF
TGTGCCAGCTCCTCGAGATCTCCGGACAGGGGCAACACTGAAGCTTTCTTT
>TRBV27|.|TRBJ1-2|.
CASSRLGQGYGYTF
TGTGCCAGCTCCCGACTGGGGCAGGGCTATGGCTACACCTTC
>TRBV6-5|.|TRBJ1-5|.
CASSYRDTIGPQHF
TGTGCCAGCAGTTATCGCGACACCATTGGGCCCCAGCATTTT
>TRBV5-1|few|TRBJ1-6|.
CASSLDSTLSSPLHF
TGCGCCAGCAGCTTAGATAGTACCCTAAGCTCACCCCTCCACTTT
>TRBV10-3|.|TRBJ2-1|TRBD2
CAISESLAGGQFF
TGTGCCATCAGTGAGTCCCTAGCGGGGGGACAGTTCTTC
>TRBV19|.|TRBJ1-2|TRBD1
CASSAYAGGLYGYTF
TGTGCCAGTAGTGCCTACGCAGGGGGACTCTATGGCTACACCTTC
>TRBV18|.|TRBJ2-3|TRBD1
CASSPKKGQGSDTQYF
TGTGCCAGCTCACCAAAAAAAGGACAGGGCTCAGATACGCAGTATTTT
>TRBV19|.|TRBJ1-4|.
CASIRREGYDEKLFF
TGTGCCAGTATCCGACGGGAGGGGTACGATGAAAAACTGTTTTTT
>TRBV29-1|.|TRBJ2-5|.
CSVGRSRETQYF
TGCAGCGTTGGAAGGAGTCGGGAGACCCAGTACTTC
>TRBV6-1|few|TRBJ1-5|.
CASSDRVDNQPQHF
TGTGCCAGCAGTGACAGGGTGGACAATCAGCCCCAGCATTTT
>TRBV10-3|.|TRBJ2-2|TRBD2
CATGLAGGPGELFF
TGTGCCACAGGACTAGCGGGGGGACCCGGGGAGCTGTTTTTT
>TRBV6-5|.|TRBJ1-2|.
CASRQENGYTF
TGTGCCAGCAGACAGGAGAATGGCTACACCTTC
>TRBV6-1|.|TRBJ2-5|TRBD1
CASSALPTGERISAQYF
TGTGCCAGCAGTGCGCTTCCGACAGGGGAGAGAATATCGGCCCAGTACTTC
>TRBV12-5|.|TRBJ1-1|TRBD1
CASGQGGTEAFF
TGTGCTAGTGGACAGGGGGGCACTGAAGCTTTCTTT
>TRBV2|.|TRBJ2-7|TRBD1
CASSGDRGYEQYF
TGTGCCAGCAGTGGGGACAGGGGTTACGAGCAGTACTTC
>TRBV24-1|.|TRBJ1-2|TRBD1
CATRGPGQEINGYTF
TGTGCCACCAGGGGACCGGGACAGGAGATAAATGGCTACACCTTC
>TRBV28|.|TRBJ2-7|TRBD1
CASSKTGYEQYF
TGTGCCAGCAGCAAGACAGGGTACGAGCAGTACTTC
>TRBV19|.|TRBJ1-4|TRBD1
CASSIKQGGEGTNEKLFF
TGTGCCAGTAGTATAAAACAAGGGGGCGAAGGGACTAATGAAAAACTGTTTTTT
>TRBV19|.|TRBJ2-6|.
CASTTRSGANVLTF
TGTGCCAGTACGACCAGGTCTGGGGCCAACGTCCTGACTTTC
>TRBV6-1|.|TRBJ1-4|.
CASSEPGVNEKLFF
TGTGCCAGCAGTGAACCGGGGGTAAACGAAAAACTGTTTTTT
>TRBV9|.|TRBJ1-4|TRBD1
CASSGDRGNEKLFF
TGTGCCAGCAGCGGGGACAGGGGGAATGAAAAACTGTTTTTT
>TRBV10-1|few|TRBJ2-1|.
CASSDRAGRGEQFF
TGCGCCAGCAGTGATCGGGCGGGCAGGGGTGAGCAGTTCTTC
>TRBV28|.|TRBJ1-6|TRBD1
CASSTLGQGRSPLHF
TGTGCCAGCAGCACCTTGGGACAGGGAAGATCACCCCTCCACTTT
>TRBV4-1|.|TRBJ2-7|.
CASSPGGQTSLIWEQYF
TGCGCCAGCAGCCCCGGGGGACAGACATCTCTAATCTGGGAGCAGTACTTC
>TRBV7-3|.|TRBJ1-1|TRBD1
CASSLNSGGTEAFF
TGTGCCAGCAGCTTAAATTCAGGGGGCACTGAAGCTTTCTTT
>TRBV5-1|once|TRBJ1-2|.
CASSQQVLYGYTF
TGCGCCAGCAGCCAACAGGTTTTGTATGGCTACACCTTC